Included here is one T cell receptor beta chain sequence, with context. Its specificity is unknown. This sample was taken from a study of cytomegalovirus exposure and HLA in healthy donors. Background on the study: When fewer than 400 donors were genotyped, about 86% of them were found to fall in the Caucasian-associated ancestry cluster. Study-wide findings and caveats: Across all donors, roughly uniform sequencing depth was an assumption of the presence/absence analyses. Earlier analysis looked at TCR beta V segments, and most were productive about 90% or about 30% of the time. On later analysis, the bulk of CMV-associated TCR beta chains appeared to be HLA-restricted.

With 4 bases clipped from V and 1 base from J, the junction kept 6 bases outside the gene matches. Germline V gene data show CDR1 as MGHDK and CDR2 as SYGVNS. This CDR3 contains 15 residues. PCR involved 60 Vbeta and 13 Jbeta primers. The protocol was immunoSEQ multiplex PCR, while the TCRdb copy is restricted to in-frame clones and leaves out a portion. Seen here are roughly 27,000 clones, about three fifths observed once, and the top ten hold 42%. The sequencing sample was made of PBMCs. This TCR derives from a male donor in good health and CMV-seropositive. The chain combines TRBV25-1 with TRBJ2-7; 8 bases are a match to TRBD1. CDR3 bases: TGTGCCAGCAGTGTTTTGGGGACAGGTTCCTACGAGCAGTACTTC. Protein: CASSVLGTGSYEQYF.